This paragraph reports one T cell receptor (beta chain). Per the authors' pipeline: The assay estimated nucleated cells by amplifying reference gene primers. The table came from immunoSEQ multiplex PCR; TCRdb's copy has only in-frame clones and leaves some out. The D gene and trimming were derived from the DNA, and the V and J assignments and clone size from that table. The table records over 60,000 clones, approximately 80% of them present only once. These data come from a study of blood T cell repertoires in COVID-19. Study background: COVID-19 samples from acute and convalescent phases originated in the United States, Italy and Spain.

Germline lookup yields CDR1 SGHKS and CDR2 YYEKEE (reference sequence). V lost 4 bases to trimming and J lost 9 bases; unmatched junction nucleotides: 6. The CDR3 is made up of 12 amino acids. The receptor was derived from a man older than 75 with active COVID-19. This chain uses TRBV5-5 with TRBJ1-2, with 7 bases lining up with TRBD1. The specimen was peripheral blood. Here the CDR3 reads CASSEGQASYTF. CDR3 bases: TGTGCCAGCAGCGAAGGACAGGCCAGCTACACCTTC.